This T cell receptor beta chain was found in a study of cytomegalovirus exposure and HLA in healthy donors. This CDR3 comprises 12 residues. Per the germline V gene, CDR1 is LNHDA and CDR2 is SQIVND (reference sequence). The V and J ends lost 4 bases and 7 bases respectively, with 10 bases between them. This clone was detected once. The antigen is undetermined. Regarding the study as a whole: In a later analysis, DRB1 alleles had the most associated TCRs; HLA-C alleles the fewest.

Both 60 Vbeta primers and 13 Jbeta primers went into the PCR. TCRdb's copy holds only in-frame clones and misses some; the assay was immunoSEQ multiplex PCR. The table shows some 200,000 clones, with approximately 80% occurring only once. The chain links TRBV19 to TRBJ1-2, with TRBD1 as a possible D gene (5 bases). Sample: PBMCs. The TCR was taken from a woman in her late teens or twenties in good health and CMV-seronegative. Written as DNA, the CDR3 is TGTGCCAGTAGTACAGGGTCGGTTGGCTACACCTTC. It encodes CASSTGSVGYTF. The full variable domain, its missing parts supplied by reference TRBV19 and TRBJ1-2, is DGGITQSPKYLFRKEGQNVTLSCEQNLNHDAMYWYRQDPGQGLRLIYYSQIVNDFQKGDIAEGYSVSREKKESFPLTVTSAQKNPTAFYLCASSTGSVGYTFGSGTRLTVV.